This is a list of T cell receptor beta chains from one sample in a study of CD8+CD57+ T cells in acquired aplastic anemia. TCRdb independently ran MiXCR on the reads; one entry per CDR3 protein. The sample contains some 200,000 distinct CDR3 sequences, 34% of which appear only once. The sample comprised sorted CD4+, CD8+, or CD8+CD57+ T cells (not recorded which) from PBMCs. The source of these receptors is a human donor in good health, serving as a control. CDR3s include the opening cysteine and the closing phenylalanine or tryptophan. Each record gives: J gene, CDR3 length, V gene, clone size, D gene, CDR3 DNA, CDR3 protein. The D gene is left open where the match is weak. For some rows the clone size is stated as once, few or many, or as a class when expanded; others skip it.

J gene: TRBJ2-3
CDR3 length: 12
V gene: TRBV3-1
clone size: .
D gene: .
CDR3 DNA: TGTGCCAGCAGCCAAGATTTTGATACGCAGTATTTT
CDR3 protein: CASSQDFDTQYF

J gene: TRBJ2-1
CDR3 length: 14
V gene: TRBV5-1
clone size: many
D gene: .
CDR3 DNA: TGCGCCAGCAGCCCTGGATTAACGAGTTCTGAGCAGTTCTTC
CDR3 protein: CASSPGLTSSEQFF

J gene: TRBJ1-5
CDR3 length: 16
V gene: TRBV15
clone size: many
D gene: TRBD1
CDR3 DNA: TGTGCCACCAGCAGGAATTTGGACAGGGTGGGTCAGCCCCAGCATTTT
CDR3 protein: CATSRNLDRVGQPQHF

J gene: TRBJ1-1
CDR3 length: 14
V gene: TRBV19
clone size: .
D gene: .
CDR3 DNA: TGTGCCAGCCGACAGTCGGGAACGAAAACTGAAGCTTTCTTT
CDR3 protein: CASRQSGTKTEAFF

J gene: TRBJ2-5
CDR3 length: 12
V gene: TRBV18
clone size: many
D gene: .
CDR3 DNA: TGTGCCAGCTCACCAGTCGGCGAGACCCAGTACTTC
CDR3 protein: CASSPVGETQYF

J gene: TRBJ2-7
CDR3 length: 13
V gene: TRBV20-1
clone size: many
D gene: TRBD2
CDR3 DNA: TGCAGTGCCACGGTAGCGGGACTCTCCGAGCAGTACTTC
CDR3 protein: CSATVAGLSEQYF

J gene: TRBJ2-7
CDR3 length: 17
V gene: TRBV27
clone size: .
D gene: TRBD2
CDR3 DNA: TGTGCCAGCAGTTTGGGGGTCACTAGCGGGATGTCCTACGAGCAGTACTTC
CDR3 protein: CASSLGVTSGMSYEQYF

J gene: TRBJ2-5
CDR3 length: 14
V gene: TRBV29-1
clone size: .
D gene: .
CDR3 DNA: TGCAGCGTTGATCCCACGGACGGGTCTGAGACCCAGTACTTC
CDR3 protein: CSVDPTDGSETQYF

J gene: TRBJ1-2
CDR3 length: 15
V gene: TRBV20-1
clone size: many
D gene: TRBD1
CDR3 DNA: TGCAGTGCTAGTGACGCGGGCAGGGGGCGCGAAGGCTACACCTTC
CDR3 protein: CSASDAGRGREGYTF

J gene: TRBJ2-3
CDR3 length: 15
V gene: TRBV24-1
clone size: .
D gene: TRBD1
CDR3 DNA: TGTGCCACCAGTGATTCCGGACAGGGTTTTGGTACGCAGTATTTT
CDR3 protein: CATSDSGQGFGTQYF

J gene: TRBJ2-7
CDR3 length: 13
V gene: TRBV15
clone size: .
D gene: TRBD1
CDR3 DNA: TGTGCCACCAGCGTACAAACAGGGGACGAGCAGTACTTC
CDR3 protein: CATSVQTGDEQYF

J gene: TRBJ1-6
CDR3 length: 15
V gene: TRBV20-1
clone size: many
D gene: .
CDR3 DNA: TGCAGTGCTAGAGGCGGCAGCTCCTATAATTCACCCCTCCACTTT
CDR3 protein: CSARGGSSYNSPLHF

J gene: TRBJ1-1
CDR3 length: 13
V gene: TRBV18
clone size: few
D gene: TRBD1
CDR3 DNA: TGTGCCAGCTCACGGCGGGACAGGGCTGAAGCTTTCTTT
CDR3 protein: CASSRRDRAEAFF

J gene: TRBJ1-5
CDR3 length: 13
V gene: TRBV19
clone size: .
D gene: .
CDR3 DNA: TGTGCCAGTAGTCCGCCGGGATCCCAGCCCCAGCATTTT
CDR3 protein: CASSPPGSQPQHF

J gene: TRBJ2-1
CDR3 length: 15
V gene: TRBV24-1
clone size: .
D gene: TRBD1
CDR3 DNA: TGTGCCACCAGTGACCCCACTACAGGGGACAATGAGCAGTTCTTC
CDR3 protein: CATSDPTTGDNEQFF

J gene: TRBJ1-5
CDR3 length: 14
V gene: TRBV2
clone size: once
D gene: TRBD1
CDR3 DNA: TGTGCCAGCAGTTCAGACAGGGCAGGTCAGCCCCAGCATTTT
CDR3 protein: CASSSDRAGQPQHF

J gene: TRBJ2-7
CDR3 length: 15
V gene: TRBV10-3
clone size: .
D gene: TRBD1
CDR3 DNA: TGTGCCATCAGTGATAGACAGGGCATCTCCTACGAGCAGTACTTC
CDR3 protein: CAISDRQGISYEQYF

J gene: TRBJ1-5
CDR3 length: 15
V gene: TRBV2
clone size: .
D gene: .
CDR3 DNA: TGTGCCAGCAGTTCGAAAGGTTGGACAGATCAGCCCCAGCATTTT
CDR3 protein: CASSSKGWTDQPQHF

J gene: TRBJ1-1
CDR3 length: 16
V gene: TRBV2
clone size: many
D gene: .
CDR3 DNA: TGTGCCAGCGGCTCGAGTATTGGGCACCTAAACACTGAAGCTTTCTTT
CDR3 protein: CASGSSIGHLNTEAFF

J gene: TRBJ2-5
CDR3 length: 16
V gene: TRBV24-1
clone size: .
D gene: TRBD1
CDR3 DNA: TGTGCCACCAGTGGCCACGGGACAGGGGGCTGGGAGACCCAGTACTTC
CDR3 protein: CATSGHGTGGWETQYF

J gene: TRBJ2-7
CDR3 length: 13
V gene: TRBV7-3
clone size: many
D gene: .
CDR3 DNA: TGTGCCAGCAGCTTAATTCCTGGGGAGGAGCAGTACTTC
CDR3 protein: CASSLIPGEEQYF

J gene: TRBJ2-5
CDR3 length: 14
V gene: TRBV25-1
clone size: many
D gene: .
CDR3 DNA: TGTGCCAGCAGTGAACGAGACAGTCGAGAGACCCAGTACTTC
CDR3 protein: CASSERDSRETQYF

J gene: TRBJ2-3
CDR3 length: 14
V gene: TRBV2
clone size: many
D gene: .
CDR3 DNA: TGTGCCAGCAGTTGGGACTTTTCGGCAGATACGCAGTATTTT
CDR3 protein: CASSWDFSADTQYF

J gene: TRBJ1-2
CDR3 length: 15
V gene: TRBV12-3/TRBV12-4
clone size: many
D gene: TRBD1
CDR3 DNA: TGTGCCAGCAGTCCCAGCAGGGGGCGTCGAGTGGGCTACACCTTC
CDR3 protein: CASSPSRGRRVGYTF

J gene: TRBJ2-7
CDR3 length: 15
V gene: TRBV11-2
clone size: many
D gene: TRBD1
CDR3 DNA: TGTGCCAGCAGACACCTAGGGGGCGGAACATACGAGCAGTACTTC
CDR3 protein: CASRHLGGGTYEQYF

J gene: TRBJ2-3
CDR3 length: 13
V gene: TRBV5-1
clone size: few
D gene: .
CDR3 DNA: TGCGCCAGCGGGATAGGGCCGGCAGATACGCAGTATTTT
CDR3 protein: CASGIGPADTQYF

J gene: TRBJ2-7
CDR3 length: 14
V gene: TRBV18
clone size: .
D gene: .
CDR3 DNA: TGTGCCAGCTCAGTGGGGGTTAGCTCCTACGAGCAGTACTTC
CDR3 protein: CASSVGVSSYEQYF

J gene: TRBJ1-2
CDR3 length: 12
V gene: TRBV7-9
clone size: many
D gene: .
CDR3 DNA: TGTGCCAGCAGCCCCGCAATGAGTGGCTACACCTTC
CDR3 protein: CASSPAMSGYTF

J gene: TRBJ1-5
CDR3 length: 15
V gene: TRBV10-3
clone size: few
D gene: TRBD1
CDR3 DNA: TGTGCCATCAGTGGCGGGACAGGGGGCGATCAGCCCCAGCATTTT
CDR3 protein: CAISGGTGGDQPQHF

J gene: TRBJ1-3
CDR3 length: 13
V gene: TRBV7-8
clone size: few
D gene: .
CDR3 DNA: TGTGCCAGCGGGACCGTCTCTGGAAACACCATATATTTT
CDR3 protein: CASGTVSGNTIYF

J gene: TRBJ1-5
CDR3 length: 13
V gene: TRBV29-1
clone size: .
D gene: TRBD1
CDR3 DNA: TGCAGCGTCGTGACAGGGGGCAGTCAGCCCCAGCATTTT
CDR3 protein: CSVVTGGSQPQHF

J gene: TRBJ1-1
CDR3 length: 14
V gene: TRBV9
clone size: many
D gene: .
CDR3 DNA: TGTGCCAGCAGCGAGCGGGGGGCGAACACTGAAGCTTTCTTT
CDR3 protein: CASSERGANTEAFF

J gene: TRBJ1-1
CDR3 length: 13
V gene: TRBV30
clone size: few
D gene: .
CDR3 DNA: TGTGCCTGGAGTGGACACATGAACACTGAAGCTTTCTTT
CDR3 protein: CAWSGHMNTEAFF

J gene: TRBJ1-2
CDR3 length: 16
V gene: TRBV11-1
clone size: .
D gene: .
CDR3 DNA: TGTGCCAGCAGCTTAGACCGACAGAAGCCGTCCTATGGCTACACCTTC
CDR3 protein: CASSLDRQKPSYGYTF

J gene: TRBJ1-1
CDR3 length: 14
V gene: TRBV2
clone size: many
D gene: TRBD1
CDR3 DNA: TGTGCCAGCGCAGACAGGGCCCTAAACACTGAAGCTTTCTTT
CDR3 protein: CASADRALNTEAFF

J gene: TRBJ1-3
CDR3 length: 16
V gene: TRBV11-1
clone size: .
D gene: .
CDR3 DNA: TGTGCCAGCAGCTTGTCCGACAGGAGCTCTGGAAACACCATATATTTT
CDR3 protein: CASSLSDRSSGNTIYF

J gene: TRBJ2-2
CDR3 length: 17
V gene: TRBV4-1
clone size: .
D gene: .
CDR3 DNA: TGCGCCAGCAGCCAAGACTGGGCCGCTTTCAACACCGGGGAGCTGTTTTTT
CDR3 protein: CASSQDWAAFNTGELFF

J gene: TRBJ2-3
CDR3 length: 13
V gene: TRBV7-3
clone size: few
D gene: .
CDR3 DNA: TGTGCCCTCGGGCGCTCCTGGGGAGATACGCAGTATTTT
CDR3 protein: CALGRSWGDTQYF

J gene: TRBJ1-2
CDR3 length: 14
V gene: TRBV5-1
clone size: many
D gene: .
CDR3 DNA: TGCGCCAGCAGCTTGTTGTTCAGCCGGTTGGACTACACCTTC
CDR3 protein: CASSLLFSRLDYTF

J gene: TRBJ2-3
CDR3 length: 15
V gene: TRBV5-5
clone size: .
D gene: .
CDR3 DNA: TGTGCCAGCAGCTTTCGGGGAACGCCGGGGGATACGCAGTATTTT
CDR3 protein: CASSFRGTPGDTQYF

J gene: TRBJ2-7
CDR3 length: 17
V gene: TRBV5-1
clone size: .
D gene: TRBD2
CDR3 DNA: TGCGCCAGCAGCTTGAGCGGCGGGGGACGCCCAGGTTACGAGCAGTACTTC
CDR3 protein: CASSLSGGGRPGYEQYF

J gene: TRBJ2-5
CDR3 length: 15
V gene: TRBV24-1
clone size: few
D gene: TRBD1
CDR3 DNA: TGTGCCACCAGTGATTGGACAGGGGACCAAGAGACCCAGTACTTC
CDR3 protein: CATSDWTGDQETQYF

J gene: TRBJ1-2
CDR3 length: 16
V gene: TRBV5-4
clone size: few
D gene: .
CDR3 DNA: TGTGCCAGCAGCTTGACGGCAGGGTCTAAGGACTATGGCTACACCTTC
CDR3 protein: CASSLTAGSKDYGYTF

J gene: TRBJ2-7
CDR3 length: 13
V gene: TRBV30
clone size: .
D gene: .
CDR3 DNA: TGTGCCTGGAGTGCGGGCAGGGGCTACGAGCAGTACTTC
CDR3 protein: CAWSAGRGYEQYF

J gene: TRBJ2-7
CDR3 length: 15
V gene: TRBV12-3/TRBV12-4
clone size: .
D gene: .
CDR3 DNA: TGTGCCAGCAGTCCCTCGGCCAGGGCCCCCTACGAGCAGTACTTC
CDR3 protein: CASSPSARAPYEQYF

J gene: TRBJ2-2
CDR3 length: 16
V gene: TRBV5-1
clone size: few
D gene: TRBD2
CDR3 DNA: TGCGCCAGCAGCCCGGGACTAGCGGGAGGGACCGGGGAGCTGTTTTTT
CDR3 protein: CASSPGLAGGTGELFF

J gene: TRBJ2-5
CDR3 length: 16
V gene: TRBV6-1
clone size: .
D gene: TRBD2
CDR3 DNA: TGTGCCAGCAGGAACGGACTAGCGGGGGAGGTAGAGACCCAGTACTTC
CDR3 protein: CASRNGLAGEVETQYF

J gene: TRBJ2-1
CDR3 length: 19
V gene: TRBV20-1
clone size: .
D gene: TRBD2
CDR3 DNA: TGCAGTGCTAGAGGTAGAGGTGGACTAGTCCCCAGCTCCTACAATGAGCAGTTCTTC
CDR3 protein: CSARGRGGLVPSSYNEQFF

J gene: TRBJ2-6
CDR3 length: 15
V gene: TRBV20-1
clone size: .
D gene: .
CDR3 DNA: TGCAGTGCTGAAGGGATCGGGTCTGGGGCCAACGTCCTGACTTTC
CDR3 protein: CSAEGIGSGANVLTF

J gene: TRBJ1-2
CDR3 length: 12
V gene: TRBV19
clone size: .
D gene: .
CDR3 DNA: TGTGCCAGTAGGCTAGGGAACTATGGCTACACCTTC
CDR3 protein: CASRLGNYGYTF

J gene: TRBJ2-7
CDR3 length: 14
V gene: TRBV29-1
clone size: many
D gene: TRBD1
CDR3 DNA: TGCAGCGTGCGTCGCGGGACAGGAAGTTCCGAGCAGTACTTC
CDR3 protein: CSVRRGTGSSEQYF

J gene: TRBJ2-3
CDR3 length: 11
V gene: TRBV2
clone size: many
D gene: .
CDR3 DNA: TGTGCCAGCAGTTCCACAGATACGCAGTATTTT
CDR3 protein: CASSSTDTQYF

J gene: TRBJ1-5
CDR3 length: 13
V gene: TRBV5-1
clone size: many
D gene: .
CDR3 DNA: TGCGCCAGCAGCTCAGGGGTCAATCAGCCCCAGCATTTT
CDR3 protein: CASSSGVNQPQHF

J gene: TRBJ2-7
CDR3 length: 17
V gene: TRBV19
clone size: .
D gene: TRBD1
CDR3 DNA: TGTGCCAGTAGTGCACGCATTTGGGCGGACAGGGGGTCCGAGCAGTACTTC
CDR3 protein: CASSARIWADRGSEQYF

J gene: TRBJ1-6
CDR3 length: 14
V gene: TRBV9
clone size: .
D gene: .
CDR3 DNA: TGTGCCAGCAGCGTAGAGGGTCAGGATAGGCCCCTCCACTTT
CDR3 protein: CASSVEGQDRPLHF

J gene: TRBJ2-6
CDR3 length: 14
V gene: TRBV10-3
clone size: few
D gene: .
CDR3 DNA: TGTGCCAGCAGCCGACTCTCTGGGGCCAACGTCCTGACTTTC
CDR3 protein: CASSRLSGANVLTF

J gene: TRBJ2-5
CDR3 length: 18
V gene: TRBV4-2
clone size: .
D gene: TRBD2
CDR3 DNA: TGTGCCAGCAGTGATAGTCTAGCGGGAGTGTTTGGGAAAGAGACCCAGTACTTC
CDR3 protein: CASSDSLAGVFGKETQYF

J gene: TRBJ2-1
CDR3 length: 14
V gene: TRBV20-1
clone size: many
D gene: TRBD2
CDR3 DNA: TGCAGTGTAGTAGCGGGAGTTGTCAACAATGAGCAGTTCTTC
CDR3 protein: CSVVAGVVNNEQFF

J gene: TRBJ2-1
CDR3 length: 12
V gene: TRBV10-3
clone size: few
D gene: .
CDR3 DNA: TGTGCCACCACACAAGCGAGGAATGAGCAGTTCTTC
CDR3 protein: CATTQARNEQFF